One sample yielded the 3 T cell receptor beta chains listed below, sequenced in a study of control samples from healthy donors and cancer patients. The method was immunoSEQ multiplex PCR; TCRdb's version includes in-frame clones alone and lacks a portion of them. The sample shows about 95,000 clones, approximately 86% of them seen only once. Sequencing was performed on blood. These receptors were obtained from a man aged 25-45 years in good health.

J is TRBJ1-2 and V is TRBV3-1 (or the pseudogene TRBV3-2); unclear D gene. CDR1 and CDR2 from the germline V gene are LGHDT and YNNKEL (reference sequence). This CDR3 region has 15 residues. With 0 bases removed from V and 1 base from J, the gap between germline ends came to 9 bases. CDR3 sequence reads: CASSQDLRNNYGYTF. CDR3 coding DNA: TGTGCCAGCAGCCAAGATCTAAGGAATAACTATGGCTACACCTTC.

This clone was counted a single time. This chain joins TRBV6-5 and TRBJ2-4; D gene ambiguous. V was cut by 7 bases and J by 0 bases, with 10 bases left in between. Germline V lookup: CDR1 MNHEY, CDR2 SVGAGI. CDR3 length: 14 residues. CDR3 amino acids: CASMEKLAKNIQYF. The CDR3 bases are TGTGCCAGCATGGAGAAACTAGCCAAAAACATTCAGTACTTC.

This sequence joins TRBV3-1 (or the pseudogene TRBV3-2) and TRBJ1-1; no firm D call. The CDR3 covers 11 residues. Looked up from germline, CDR1 is LGHDT and CDR2 is YNNKEL (reference sequence). V was trimmed by 1 base and J by 11 bases, leaving 8 bases between them. In DNA, the CDR3 is TGTGCCAGCAGCCAAGGGGGAGGGGCTTTCTTT. This gives the protein CASSQGGGAFF.